This TCR beta chain was recorded in a study of T cell changes during pregnancy in multiple sclerosis. TCRdb's copy holds only in-frame clones and misses some; the assay was immunoSEQ multiplex PCR. The sample records roughly 100,000 clones, 91% being singletons. Germline assignment: CDR1 SEHNR and CDR2 FQNEAQ (reference sequence). This CDR3 spans 16 amino acids. J was trimmed by 1 base and V by 3 bases; bases with no gene match: 8. V usage is TRBV7-9 and J usage is TRBJ1-2; TRBD1 agrees at 7 bases. This sequence originates from a female donor in good health, enrolled as a control in a pregnancy study. The source material was peripheral blood, sampled after pregnancy. The CDR3 region has the DNA TGTGCCAGCAGCTTGAGACAGGGTGATGTTAACTATGGCTACACCTTC. Translating gives CASSLRQGDVNYGYTF.